This note documents a single TCR beta chain sequence. Its target is unknown. Germline CDR1 is MNHNS and CDR2 is SASEGT. The CDR3 extends over 14 amino acids. Trimming cost V 10 bases and J 2 bases; bases outside gene matches: 7. The entry originates in a study of cytomegalovirus exposure and HLA in healthy donors. Measured with immunoSEQ multiplex PCR; TCRdb has only the in-frame clones, and not every one. The sample contains 60,000 to 90,000 clones, roughly 94% of which appear only once. Whole-study findings and limits: The study flagged roughly 150 TCR beta chains as cytomegalovirus-associated.

Specimen: PBMCs. This chain connects TRBV6-1 to TRBJ2-1; 8 nucleotides match TRBD2. This receptor was obtained from a woman aged 18-29 years in good health and CMV-seronegative. The CDR3 nucleotides read TGTGCCACCCGCACGGGGGGGCCCTACAATGAGCAGTTCTTC. Its protein is CATRTGGPYNEQFF.